This T cell receptor beta chain was captured in a study of T-cell reconstitution after alpha-beta-depleted transplantation in children. This clonotype has at least ten counts. As it was prepared, the TCRbeta library received unique molecular identifiers. MiXCR, run by TCRdb on the PCR reads, gives a single entry per CDR3 protein. The data hold hundreds of thousands of distinct CDR3 sequences, with about 10% observed a single time. This CDR3 is built from 14 residues. The V end lost 2 bases, the J end lost 4 bases, and 12 bases lay between the germline ends. CDR1 is MNHEY and CDR2 is SMNVEV in the germline V gene (reference sequence).

The sequencing here drew on PBMCs from the stem cell graft donor, taken from the stem cell graft. The rearrangement joins TRBV27 to TRBJ2-7; D might be TRBD2 (5 bases). This sequence was found in a human donor who donated a stem cell graft to a child with acute myeloid leukemia. CDR3 region: CASSLQRGPYEQYF. DNA for the CDR3: TGTGCCAGCAGTTTACAGCGAGGGCCATACGAGCAGTACTTC.